The 8 T cell receptor beta chains below were found in one sample sequenced in a study of T cells in women clearing cervical HPV infection. The table came from immunoSEQ multiplex PCR; TCRdb's copy has only in-frame clones and leaves some out. This sample's table has some 30,000 clones. The sample comprised blood buffy coat. The receptors were sampled from a woman between 18 and 69 years old with a cervical HPV16 infection that either progressed to CIN3+ or cleared (not recorded which).

Details on this clone: The CDR3 goes on 3 residues after the read ends, and that part is filled in from the germline J gene. The J gene is TRBJ2-7, the V gene TRBV12-3 or TRBV12-4; D possibly corresponds to TRBD2 (5 bases). The CDR3 has 13 residues. Trimming stripped 5 bases from V and 4 bases from J, with 12 bases between. The CDR3 here is CASSTGKIYEQYF. The sequenced CDR3 bases are TGTGCCAGCAGTACGGGGAAAATTTACGAG.

About this clone itself: The read is 3 residues too short to cover the CDR3 end, so that end is filled in from the germline J gene. This chain links TRBV10-3 with TRBJ1-1; possibly TRBD1 for D (5 bases). The CDR3 consists of 13 residues. The germline V gene has CDR1 ENHRY and CDR2 SYGVKD. V lost 5 bases and J 1 base, leaving 8 bases between the germline ends. The sequenced part of the CDR3 DNA is TGTGCCATCAGTAAACAGGAGAACACTGAA. It is translated as CAISKQENTE. The entire CDR3 is CAISKQENTEAFF.

Concerning this clone: The read terminates 3 residues ahead of where the CDR3 ends, so the germline J gene completes it. The rearrangement uses TRBV6-2 or TRBV6-3 and TRBJ2-3, with D possibly matching TRBD1 (6 bases). The V end was cut by 2 bases, the J end by 1 base, with 13 bases between. The CDR3 consists of 16 residues. Germline V lookup: CDR1 MNHEY, CDR2 SVGEGT. The CDR3 sequence is CASSYARGEGTDTQYF. CDR3 DNA, as far as it was read: TGTGCCAGCAGTTACGCCAGGGGAGAGGGCACAGATACG.

In the case of this clone: One junction end disagrees with the germline gene, perhaps due to a read error. From the germline J gene comes the end of the CDR3, since the read stops 3 residues before it. The chain joins TRBV4-2 to TRBJ2-7, with D possibly TRBD2 on 5 matching bases. Germline CDR1 is LGHNA and CDR2 is YNFKEQ. The CDR3 covers 15 residues. CDR3 DNA, as far as it was read: TGCGCCAGCAGCCAAGAGCGGTTTGGTTTCTACGAG. Protein product: CASSQERFGFYE. The complete CDR3 sequence is CASSQERFGFYEQYF.

In regard to this clone: The read ends 3 residues before the CDR3 terminus; that terminus is restored from the germline J gene. V usage is TRBV7-3 and J usage is TRBJ2-2; D possibly corresponds to TRBD1 (5 bases). Germline CDR1 is SGHTA and CDR2 is FQGTGA. The CDR3 loop spans 16 amino acids. The sequenced CDR3 bases are TGTGCCAGCAGCTTATCTACCTTCTCTGGGGCCAACGTG. As protein: CASSLSTFSGANV. The full CDR3 protein is CASSLSTFSGANVLFF.

In the case of this clone: The CDR3 is cut off 3 residues early in the read; its end comes from the germline J gene. The chain joins TRBV20-1 to TRBJ1-1; D may be TRBD1 (6 bases). V lost 0 bases to trimming and J lost 5 bases, with 13 bases between them. The length of the CDR3 is 14 residues. Germline CDR1 and CDR2: DFQATT and SNEGSKA (reference sequence). The part of the CDR3 DNA that was read is TGCAGTGCTAGAGAAACAGGGTCGTGGACTGAA. Translating gives CSARETGSWTE. The whole CDR3 region reads CSARETGSWTEAFF.

This CDR3 reads CASGEDMNTEAFF. Incomplete CDR3 DNA: TGTGCCAGCGGGGAAGATATGAACACTGAA. This sequence joins TRBV2 and TRBJ1-1, with no clear D. The CDR3 extends 3 residues past the end of the read, so its final part is completed from the germline J gene. Per germline, CDR1 SNHLY and CDR2 FYNNEI. Trimming cost V 8 bases and J 0 bases, with 10 bases left between them. The CDR3 loop spans 13 amino acids.

Partial CDR3 DNA: TGCGCCAGCAGCTTAAGGACAGGGAATAATTCACCC. It specifies CASSLRTGNNSP. The full CDR3 protein reads CASSLRTGNNSPLHF. The rearrangement links TRBV5-1 to TRBJ1-6, with 8 bases lining up with TRBD1. The read ends 3 residues early relative to the CDR3; the germline J gene fills the gap. CDR1 SGHRS and CDR2 YFSETQ come from the germline V gene. J lost 5 bases, V lost 2 bases, and 3 bases had no gene match. The CDR3 has 15 residues.